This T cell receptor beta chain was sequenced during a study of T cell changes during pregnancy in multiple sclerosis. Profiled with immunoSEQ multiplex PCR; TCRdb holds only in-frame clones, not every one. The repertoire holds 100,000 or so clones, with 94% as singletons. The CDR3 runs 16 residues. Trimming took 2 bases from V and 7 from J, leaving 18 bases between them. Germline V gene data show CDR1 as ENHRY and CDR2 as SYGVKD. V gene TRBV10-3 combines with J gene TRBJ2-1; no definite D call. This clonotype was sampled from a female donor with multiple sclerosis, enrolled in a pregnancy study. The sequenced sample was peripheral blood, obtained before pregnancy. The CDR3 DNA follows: TGTGCCATCAGTGAGACAACATCCGCTACAGTTAATGAGCAGTTCTTC. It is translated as CAISETTSATVNEQFF.